This TCR beta chain was recorded in a study of blood T cell repertoires in COVID-19. Germline loops: CDR1 SQVTM, CDR2 ANQGSEA. Trimming took off 7 bases at V and 7 bases at J, with 10 bases between the two ends. CDR3 length: 10 amino acids. Sequenced by immunoSEQ multiplex PCR; TCRdb stores in-frame clones only, minus some. The table lists some 700,000 clones, 85% to 90% of them singletons. The TCR originated in a woman in her late teens or twenties with acute or convalescent COVID-19. The chain carries TRBV29-1 and TRBJ1-1; D unresolved. Sequences were obtained from peripheral blood. CDR3 in DNA: TGCAGCGCCGAACAGAGTGAAGCTTTCTTT. Residues: CSAEQSEAFF. The full variable domain, completed using reference TRBV29-1 and TRBJ1-1, is SAVISQKPSRDICQRGTSLTIQCQVDSQVTMMFWYRQQPGQSLTLIATANQGSEATYESGFVIDKFPISRPNLTFSTLTVSNMSPEDSSIYLCSAEQSEAFFGQGTRLTVV.